One sample yielded the 27 T cell receptor beta chains listed below, sequenced in a study of T cell changes during pregnancy in multiple sclerosis. TCRdb keeps only in-frame clones here, not all; method: immunoSEQ multiplex PCR. This table has tens of thousands of clones, about 88% appearing once. The source material was CD8+ T cells from peripheral blood mononuclear cells, sampled after pregnancy. These receptors were taken from a female donor in good health, enrolled as a control in a pregnancy study.

The rearrangement links TRBV7-2 to TRBJ2-5; TRBD2 is a possible D gene (5 bases). The CDR3 has 16 amino acids. V was cut by 2 bases and J by 1 base, with 14 bases left in between. Germline V CDR1 and CDR2: SGHTA, FQGNSA. The CDR3 DNA is TGTGCCAGCAGCTTACAGCGGCCCGGCCCCCAAGAGACCCAGTACTTC. It specifies CASSLQRPGPQETQYF.

This chain uses TRBV15 with TRBJ2-2; D possibly corresponds to TRBD1 (6 bases). V lost 0 bases, J lost 0 bases, and 8 bases lay in between. This CDR3 has 16 residues. CDR1 and CDR2 from the germline V gene are LNHNV and YYDKDF (reference sequence). The CDR3 spells CATSRDRTANTGELFF. CDR3 DNA: TGTGCCACCAGCAGAGACCGGACAGCGAACACCGGGGAGCTGTTTTTT.

A few counts support this clone. CDR3: CASSLGTGKSYEQYF. The CDR3 DNA sequence: TGTGCCAGCAGCTTGGGGACAGGGAAGTCCTACGAGCAGTACTTC. This sequence joins TRBV5-6 and TRBJ2-7; 8 nucleotides line up with TRBD1. V lost 0 bases and J lost 1; bases outside the gene matches: 3. This CDR3 is built from 15 residues. CDR1 and CDR2 (germline): SGHDT, YYEEEE.

The genes are TRBV6-1 and TRBJ1-5; 11 bases fit TRBD1. Germline CDR1 MNHNS, CDR2 SASEGT. The CDR3 runs 19 residues. The trim removed 1 base at V and 6 bases at J, leaving 14 bases unmatched. CDR3 bases: TGTGCCAGCAGTGAAGAGTGGACAGGGGGCCCTCGCGGGGTTCAGCCCCAGCATTTT. This translates into CASSEEWTGGPRGVQPQHF.

The chain carries TRBV7-9 and TRBJ2-1, with a tentative D call TRBD2 (5 bases). Between the trimmed V and J ends, which lost 7 bases and 1 base, there was a span of 14 bases. The CDR3 is 15 amino acids. Germline V lookup: CDR1 SEHNR, CDR2 FQNEAQ (reference sequence). This chain's CDR3 is CASTTGKPSYNEQFF. The CDR3 region has the DNA TGTGCCAGCACCACCGGGAAACCGTCCTACAATGAGCAGTTCTTC.

The chain has TRBV4-2 and TRBJ2-7; maybe TRBD2 (6 bases). Germline CDR1 LGHNA, CDR2 YNFKEQ. The CDR3 totals 15 residues. Trimming shortened V by 6 bases and J by 0 bases, and 15 bases separated the two germline ends. Written as DNA, the CDR3 is TGTGCCAGCAGTGAAGAGGACGGGAGCTCCTACGAGCAGTACTTC. Translation gives CASSEEDGSSYEQYF.

In this sample, this clone turned up many times. The chain combines TRBV6-5 with TRBJ2-1, with TRBD2 identical over 10 bases. The V gene end was trimmed by 8 bases and the J gene end by 10 bases; junction bases not matched to a gene: 8. Germline V lookup: CDR1 MNHEY, CDR2 SVGAGI. This CDR3 is built from 13 residues. DNA for the CDR3: TGTGCCAGCCTCAGCGGGGGGGGAGGGGAGCAGTTCTTC. It specifies CASLSGGGGEQFF.

This clone was observed a single time. The gene calls are TRBV9 and TRBJ2-1; TRBD2 matches at 13 bases. CDR3 length equals 15 residues. Germline CDR1 reads SGDLS; CDR2 reads YYNGEE. The trim removed 4 bases at V and 6 bases at J, leaving 4 bases unmatched. The CDR3 DNA sequence: TGTGCCAGCAGCCAGCGACTAGCGGGGGGCAATGAGCAGTTCTTC. Translated, it gives CASSQRLAGGNEQFF. Drawing the rest from reference TRBV9 and TRBJ2-1, the complete variable domain is DSGVTQTPKHLITATGQRVTLRCSPRSGDLSVYWYQQSLDQGLQFLIQYYNGEERAKGNILERFSAQQFPDLHSELNLSSLELGDSALYFCASSQRLAGGNEQFFGPGTRLTVL.

The V gene is TRBV10-3, the J gene TRBJ2-7; 8 bases line up with TRBD1. CDR1 is ENHRY and CDR2 is SYGVKD in the germline V gene. This CDR3 has 14 amino acids. Trimming cost V 7 bases and J 2 bases; bases outside gene matches: 7. DNA for the CDR3: TGTGCCATCATTACAGGGGGTAGTACCTACGAGCAGTACTTC. Encoded protein: CAIITGGSTYEQYF.

The rearrangement joins TRBV7-9 to TRBJ2-1, with no clear D. Germline lookup yields CDR1 SEHNR and CDR2 FQNEAQ (reference sequence). V lost 4 bases and J lost 8, with 6 bases in between. The CDR3 covers 11 residues. The CDR3 protein is CASSSNYEQFF. For the CDR3, the DNA is TGTGCCAGCAGCTCGAACTATGAGCAGTTCTTC.

The gene calls are TRBV11-1 and TRBJ2-7, with TRBD1 matching over 9 bases. The V gene end was trimmed by 3 bases and the J gene end by 2 bases; junction bases not matched to a gene: 2. Germline assignment: CDR1 SGHAT and CDR2 FQDESV (reference sequence). The CDR3 extends over 14 amino acids. CDR3 loop: CASSFGDRAYEQYF. CDR3 DNA sequence: TGTGCCAGCAGCTTCGGGGACAGGGCCTACGAGCAGTACTTC.

This chain links TRBV9 with TRBJ2-5; 8 bases match TRBD1. The CDR3 loop spans 14 amino acids. Germline CDR1 is SGDLS and CDR2 is YYNGEE. J lost 5 bases, V lost 2 bases, and 5 bases had no gene match. Written as DNA, the CDR3 is TGTGCCAGCAGCGTGGCAGGGGGCGCCGAGACCCAGTACTTC. It encodes CASSVAGGAETQYF.

This sequence joins TRBV11-3 and TRBJ2-1; the D gene is possibly TRBD1 (6 bases). CDR3 length: 14 residues. The V gene lost 3 bases and the J gene lost 5 bases, with 11 bases spanning the gap. Germline CDR1 and CDR2: SGHNT and YENEEA. CDR3 in DNA: TGTGCCAGCAGCTTGGGGGCTGGTGACAATGAGCAGTTCTTC. It translates to CASSLGAGDNEQFF.

This chain links TRBV27 with TRBJ1-6, with TRBD1 matching 7 bases. The CDR3 runs to 13 residues. Germline trimming cut 6 bases from V and 6 bases from J; bases unmatched to any gene: 2. Germline V CDR1 and CDR2: MNHEY, SMNVEV (reference sequence). CDR3: CASRDRSNSPLHF. DNA of the CDR3: TGTGCCAGCAGGGACAGGAGTAATTCACCCCTCCACTTT.

The rearrangement joins TRBV19 to TRBJ1-1; tentatively, D is TRBD1 (5 bases). Germline V gene lookup returns CDR1 LNHDA and CDR2 SQIVND (reference sequence). V was cut by 3 bases and J by 5 bases, with 7 bases left in between. CDR3 size: 12 residues. CDR3: CASSMSGTEAFF. The DNA of the CDR3 is TGTGCCAGTAGTATGTCAGGGACTGAAGCTTTCTTT.

The chain links TRBV7-3 to TRBJ2-7; TRBD1 might be the D (7 bases). Germline CDR1 and CDR2: SGHTA and FQGTGA. The CDR3 extends over 13 amino acids. The V gene lost 3 bases and the J gene lost 9 bases, with 15 bases spanning the gap. CDR3 region: CASSLLTGEVQYF. CDR3 sequence (DNA): TGTGCCAGCAGCTTGTTAACAGGGGAGGTGCAGTACTTC.

V usage is TRBV12-5 and J usage is TRBJ1-1; TRBD1 aligns across 9 bases. This CDR3 is built from 17 residues. Looked up from germline, CDR1 is LGHNT and CDR2 is FRNRAP. Trimming removed 4 bases from V and 3 bases from J; junction bases left unmatched: 12. The CDR3 region has the DNA TGTGCTAGTGGTTCCCTAGGACAGGGGAGTCAAGACACTGAAGCTTTCTTT. This gives the protein CASGSLGQGSQDTEAFF. The whole variable domain, filled in from reference TRBV12-5 and TRBJ1-1, reads DARVTQTPRHKVTEMGQEVTMRCQPILGHNTVFWYRQTMMQGLELLAYFRNRAPLDDSGMPKDRFSAEMPDATLATLKIQPSEPRDSAVYFCASGSLGQGSQDTEAFFGQGTRLTVV.

There are a few counts of this clone. The chain joins TRBV9 to TRBJ1-3, with D unclear. The germline CDR1 and CDR2 sequences are SGDLS and YYNGEE. The V end was cut by 5 bases, the J end by 4 bases, with 4 bases between. The CDR3 spans 11 residues. As DNA, the CDR3 is TGTGCCAGCAGACAGGGAAACACCATATATTTT. It translates to CASRQGNTIYF. The full variable domain, its missing parts supplied by reference TRBV9 and TRBJ1-3, is DSGVTQTPKHLITATGQRVTLRCSPRSGDLSVYWYQQSLDQGLQFLIQYYNGEERAKGNILERFSAQQFPDLHSELNLSSLELGDSALYFCASRQGNTIYFGEGSWLTVV.

The chain combines TRBV7-9 with TRBJ1-2; TRBD1 matches 9 bases. V trimming: 7 bases; J trimming: 6 bases; junction bases outside the gene matches: 9. There are 14 residues in the CDR3. Looked up from germline, CDR1 is SEHNR and CDR2 is FQNEAQ (reference sequence). In nucleotides, the CDR3 is TGTGCCAGCACCGGCCGGGACAGGGAACATGGCTACACCTTC. The encoded protein is CASTGRDREHGYTF.

J is TRBJ1-1 and V is TRBV5-6; D call uncertain. The CDR3 is made up of 18 amino acids. CDR1 SGHDT and CDR2 YYEEEE come from the germline V gene. The V and J ends lost 0 bases and 1 base respectively, with 19 bases between them. CDR3 coding DNA: TGTGCCAGCAGCTTGGGTAGACTAGCAGTCGACCCGAACACTGAAGCTTTCTTT. It translates to CASSLGRLAVDPNTEAFF.

This clone appeared once. The rearrangement links TRBV7-9 to TRBJ2-1, with 12 bases fitting TRBD1. The germline V gene encodes CDR1 SEHNR and CDR2 FQNEAQ (reference sequence). This CDR3 has 14 residues. The J segment lost 7 bases and the V segment lost 6 bases, leaving 4 bases of the junction unmatched. CDR3 residues: CASRGQGAYNEQFF. For the CDR3, the DNA is TGTGCCAGCAGGGGACAGGGGGCGTATAATGAGCAGTTCTTC.

The chain links TRBV7-9 to TRBJ2-3; TRBD2 matches 7 bases. V gave up 7 bases and J gave up 5 bases; unmatched junction bases: 9. The CDR3 runs 14 residues. Per germline, CDR1 SEHNR and CDR2 FQNEAQ (reference sequence). For the CDR3, the DNA is TGTGCCAGCAAGCGGGGTGGGATATTAGATACGCAGTATTTT. It encodes CASKRGGILDTQYF. Using reference TRBV7-9 and TRBJ2-3 for the parts outside the CDR3, the full variable domain is DTGVSQNPRHKITKRGQNVTFRCDPISEHNRLYWYRQTLGQGPEFLTYFQNEAQLEKSRLLSDRFSAERPKGSFSTLEIQRTEQGDSAMYLCASKRGGILDTQYFGPGTRLTVL.

This rearrangement joins TRBV7-8 to TRBJ2-6, with TRBD2 identical over 10 bases. V shed 6 bases and J 0 bases; nucleotides not matched to a gene: 8. Germline V gene data show CDR1 as SGHVS and CDR2 as FQNEAQ. The CDR3 is 18 amino acids. CDR3 sequence: CASRPTSGTFSGANVLTF. CDR3 in DNA: TGTGCCAGCAGGCCCACTAGCGGGACCTTCTCTGGGGCCAACGTCCTGACTTTC.

V usage is TRBV6-5 and J usage is TRBJ1-4; unclear D gene. Looked up from germline, CDR1 is MNHEY and CDR2 is SVGAGI. The CDR3 has 15 residues. Between the trimmed V and J ends, which lost 5 bases and 3 bases, there was a span of 13 bases. The CDR3 DNA is TGTGCCAGCAGTCCATACACCGTTGCTAATGAAAAACTGTTTTTT. This translates into CASSPYTVANEKLFF.

Comments on this clone: Compared with germline, one end of the junction differs, possibly owing to a read error. The chain couples TRBV7-8 to TRBJ1-4; tentative D call: TRBD1 (6 bases). The CDR3 has 15 residues. Per germline, CDR1 SGHVS and CDR2 FQNEAQ. The DNA of the CDR3 is TGTGTCAGCCTACGGACAGCTTCAACTAATGAAAAACTGTTTTTT. Its protein is CVSLRTASTNEKLFF.

This rearrangement joins TRBV27 to TRBJ1-3; no firm D call. The V gene's germline CDR1 is MNHEY and CDR2 SMNVEV (reference sequence). The CDR3 has 13 residues. Trimming removed 5 bases from V and 0 bases from J, with 5 bases in between. The CDR3 loop is CASSPNSGNTIYF. The CDR3 region has the DNA TGTGCCAGCAGTCCCAACTCTGGAAACACCATATATTTT.

The chain is built from TRBV25-1 and TRBJ2-2; 8 bases line up with TRBD1. Looked up from germline, CDR1 is MGHDK and CDR2 is SYGVNS. V gave up 6 bases and J gave up 5 bases; unmatched junction bases: 5. CDR3 length: 14 amino acids. As DNA, the CDR3 is TGTGCCAGCAGACCTGGACAGGGAACCGGGGAGCTGTTTTTT. This gives the protein CASRPGQGTGELFF.